This entry lists 6 T cell receptor beta chains sequenced from one sample in a study of neurological immune-mediated disorders. Time point described: longitudinal time-point 2. TCRdb processed the 5' RACE reads anew with MiXCR; each CDR3 protein has one entry. The sample has about 90,000 distinct CDR3 sequences, approximately 13% seen once. Sequenced: PBMCs. The receptor source for this set is a female donor with HTLV-1-associated myelopathy (HAM/TSP).

In this sample, this clonotype turned up many times. The chain couples TRBV28 to TRBJ2-6; 7 bases are shared with TRBD2. V lost 7 bases, J lost 3 bases, and 12 bases stayed unmatched. The germline CDR1 and CDR2 sequences are MDHEN and SYDVKM. This CDR3 comprises 17 residues. CDR3 protein: CASTSPGGSNGANVLTF. The CDR3 DNA follows: TGTGCCAGCACCTCCCCGGGGGGAAGTAATGGGGCCAACGTCCTGACTTTC.

Many counts were recorded for this clonotype. J is TRBJ2-1 and V is TRBV29-1, with a tentative D call TRBD2 (7 bases). The CDR3 covers 13 residues. Germline V gene sequence: CDR1 SQVTM, CDR2 ANQGSEA. Trimming pared 8 bases from V and 7 bases from J, leaving 18 bases between. The CDR3 sequence: CSLLEGGVNEQFF. The CDR3 bases are TGCAGCCTCCTGGAGGGGGGGGTGAATGAGCAGTTCTTC.

Comments on this clonotype: Germline is not matched at one junction end, which may reflect a read error. The CDR3 nucleotides are TGTGATAGTGGTTTGGGTGCCACAGATACGCAGTATTTT. Amino acids: CDSGLGATDTQYF. The rearrangement joins TRBV12-5 to TRBJ2-3; D call uncertain. The CDR3 extends over 13 amino acids. CDR1 is LGHNT and CDR2 is FRNRAP in the germline V gene.

This clonotype was seen many times. The V gene is TRBV10-3, the J gene TRBJ2-1; D may be TRBD1 (6 bases). CDR1 is ENHRY and CDR2 is SYGVKD in the germline V gene. This CDR3 region has 16 residues. V lost 6 bases and J lost 0, with 15 bases in between. CDR3 sequence: CAIRDFRGTSYNEQFF. In DNA, the CDR3 is TGTGCCATCAGGGACTTCAGGGGAACCTCCTACAATGAGCAGTTCTTC.

This clonotype has at least ten counts. The rearrangement uses TRBV5-1 and TRBJ2-7; tentatively, D is TRBD2 (7 bases). The CDR3 covers 15 residues. Trimming shortened V by 9 bases and J by 0 bases, and 19 bases separated the two germline ends. Germline V gene sequence: CDR1 SGHRS, CDR2 YFSETQ. The CDR3 DNA follows: TGCGCCACCAAGGGGGGGGAGACTCCCTCCTACGAGCAGTACTTC. Translation: CATKGGETPSYEQYF.

This clonotype was observed at least ten times. V is TRBV5-1 and J is TRBJ1-3; D uncertain. V dropped 2 bases and J dropped 0 bases, with 18 bases sitting between them. Germline CDR1 is SGHRS and CDR2 is YFSETQ. The CDR3 contains 18 residues. The CDR3 loop is CASSLSLLTTNSGNTIYF. The CDR3, as DNA: TGCGCCAGCAGCTTATCCCTACTGACAACCAACTCTGGAAACACCATATATTTT. The full variable domain, its missing parts supplied by reference TRBV5-1 and TRBJ1-3, is KAGVTQTPRYLIKTRGQQVTLSCSPISGHRSVSWYQQTPGQGLQFLFEYFSETQRNKGNFPGRFSGRQFSNSRSEMNVSTLELGDSALYLCASSLSLLTTNSGNTIYFGEGSWLTVV.